Listed below are T cell receptor beta chains from one sample, sequenced in a study of T cells in Graves' hyperthyroidism and ophthalmopathy. TCRdb itself ran the multiplex PCR reads through MiXCR, one entry per CDR3 protein. The table has roughly 700,000 distinct CDR3 sequences, 17% seen once; the top ten hold around 16%. The sequencing sample was made of blood. Receptors were obtained from a man aged 45 to 65 with Graves' hyperthyroidism. Both conserved end residues are part of each CDR3. D genes are given only for firm matches. A clone size is listed for some rows: how often the clone was seen (once, few, many), or a class if it is expanded.

j_call,clone_size,v_call,d_call,cdr3_aa,cdr3_nt
TRBJ2-1,many,TRBV10-3,TRBD1,CAISDGTGYNEQFF,TGTGCCATCAGTGATGGGACAGGCTACAATGAGCAGTTCTTC
TRBJ1-1,many,TRBV2,NA,CATAKDIYTEAFF,TGTGCCACGGCGAAGGACATCTACACTGAAGCTTTCTTT
TRBJ2-1,NA,TRBV5-5,TRBD2,CASSLRAGGISNEQFF,TGTGCCAGCAGCTTAAGGGCGGGAGGGATTAGCAATGAGCAGTTCTTC
TRBJ2-1,many,TRBV6-1,NA,CASSYLYRDWSNEQFF,TGTGCCAGCAGTTACTTGTACCGGGACTGGAGCAATGAGCAGTTCTTC
TRBJ2-1,many,TRBV2,TRBD1,CATRDRGVYEQFF,TGTGCCACCCGGGACAGGGGGGTGTATGAGCAGTTCTTC
TRBJ2-3,NA,TRBV5-5,NA,CASSFRGAGSTDTQYF,TGTGCCAGCAGCTTTCGGGGGGCCGGGAGCACAGATACGCAGTATTTT
TRBJ1-4,few,TRBV9,NA,CASSVRDSINEKLFF,TGTGCCAGCAGCGTGAGAGACAGTATTAATGAAAAACTGTTTTTT
TRBJ1-1,many,TRBV5-1,TRBD1,CASSEGAMNTEAFF,TGCGCCAGCAGCGAGGGGGCTATGAACACTGAAGCTTTCTTT
TRBJ2-1,few,TRBV4-3,TRBD1,CASSQHPRTGPSYNEQFF,TGCGCCAGCAGCCAACACCCCAGGACAGGGCCCTCCTACAATGAGCAGTTCTTC
TRBJ1-1,many,TRBV12-3/TRBV12-4,NA,CASSFRTAMNTEAFF,TGTGCCAGCAGTTTTCGGACAGCGATGAACACTGAAGCTTTCTTT
TRBJ2-3,many,TRBV7-2,NA,CASSPYGDTQYF,TGTGCCAGCAGTCCATACGGAGATACGCAGTATTTT
TRBJ2-5,many,TRBV12-3/TRBV12-4,TRBD2,CASSVGAGAQETQYF,TGTGCCAGCAGTGTCGGAGCGGGGGCCCAAGAGACCCAGTACTTC
TRBJ2-1,many,TRBV9,NA,CASSALRGDSSYNEQFF,TGTGCCAGCAGCGCCCTCAGGGGTGACAGCTCCTACAATGAGCAGTTCTTC
TRBJ2-7,NA,TRBV19,TRBD1,CASSLTGGFTYEQYF,TGTGCCAGTAGCCTGACAGGGGGGTTCACCTACGAGCAGTACTTC
TRBJ1-2,NA,TRBV7-2,NA,CASSLGYHGDNYGCTF,TGTGCCAGCAGCTTAGGGTATCACGGGGATAACTATGGCTGCACCTTC
TRBJ1-5,few,TRBV24-1,NA,CATSDAGEVQPQHF,TGTGCCACCAGTGATGCAGGGGAAGTTCAGCCCCAGCATTTT
TRBJ2-1,few,TRBV30,TRBD2,CAWSVLAPGLAGGSSYNEQFF,TGTGCCTGGAGCGTTTTAGCGCCGGGACTAGCGGGAGGGAGCTCCTACAATGAGCAGTTCTTC
TRBJ2-6,many,TRBV28,NA,CASATRAAGANVLTF,TGTGCCAGCGCTACGCGGGCTGCCGGGGCCAACGTCCTGACTTTC
TRBJ2-1,few,TRBV9,NA,CASSVSPGTPYNEQFF,TGTGCCAGCAGCGTCTCCCCCGGGACTCCTTACAATGAGCAGTTCTTC
TRBJ2-1,many,TRBV27,TRBD2,CASSRRPSGTRNEQFF,TGTGCCAGCAGTCGCCGTCCTAGCGGGACGAGGAATGAGCAGTTCTTC
TRBJ2-7,many,TRBV10-3,NA,CAITSPTAFSSYEQYF,TGTGCCATCACTTCCCCGACAGCGTTCAGCTCCTACGAGCAGTACTTC
TRBJ1-2,NA,TRBV20-1,TRBD1,CSANLQGTGSGYTF,TGCAGTGCTAACCTACAGGGGACGGGCTCTGGCTACACCTTC
TRBJ1-5,many,TRBV2,TRBD1,CASTGDRGGQPQHF,TGTGCCAGCACCGGGGACAGGGGAGGTCAGCCCCAGCATTTT
TRBJ2-3,NA,TRBV6-1,NA,CASRIQSLGTDTQYF,TGTGCCAGCAGGATACAGAGCTTGGGCACAGATACGCAGTATTTT
TRBJ2-7,once,TRBV3-1,TRBD2,CASSGRGLAGYEQYF,TGTGCCAGCAGCGGCAGGGGACTAGCGGGGTACGAGCAGTACTTC
TRBJ2-4,many,TRBV11-2,NA,CASSLARVAKNIQYF,TGTGCCAGCAGCTTGGCTAGAGTAGCCAAAAACATTCAGTACTTC